Below, 18 T cell receptor beta chains from the same sample are listed, as sequenced in a study of beta chain features in type 1 diabetes. Expressed TCRB transcripts were sequenced because the entire RNA isolate underwent reverse transcription. Profiling relied on immunoSEQ multiplex PCR, and the TCRdb table lists in-frame clones only, not all of them. Among a few hundred thousand clones, 8% to 13% were seen once, and the ten largest hold more than 0.015%. Material for sequencing was naive CD4+ T cells from blood. The receptor source for this set is a woman in her 30s in good health.

Comment on this clone: One end of the junction fails to match germline, which may point to a read error. The gene calls are TRBV18 and TRBJ1-1, with 8 bases matching TRBD1. The CDR3 runs to 15 residues. The germline V gene encodes CDR1 KGHSH and CDR2 LQKENI. The CDR3 bases are TGTGCCAACTCACCAACCAGACAGGGGAGCTGGGAAGCTTTCTTT. As protein: CANSPTRQGSWEAFF.

This clone has just a few counts. The rearrangement links TRBV19 to TRBJ2-3, with no clear D. This CDR3 is 15 amino acids long. Looked up from germline, CDR1 is LNHDA and CDR2 is SQIVND (reference sequence). The germline V and J ends were trimmed by 1 base and 3 bases, with 11 bases remaining between them. CDR3 region: CASSIGPYGTDTQYF. The CDR3 DNA is TGTGCCAGTAGTATAGGACCTTACGGGACAGATACGCAGTATTTT.

To note about this clone: This sample includes further DNA sequences coding for the same CDR3. The chain employs TRBV28 and TRBJ2-1, with D perhaps matching TRBD2 (5 bases). Germline CDR1 and CDR2: MDHEN and SYDVKM. This CDR3 spans 15 amino acids. With 3 bases removed from V and 0 bases from J, the gap between germline ends came to 9 bases. The CDR3 here is CASSFLSGSYNEQFF. CDR3 sequence (DNA): TGTGCCAGCAGTTTTCTCAGCGGCTCCTACAATGAGCAGTTCTTC.

This clone was recorded a few times. This chain uses TRBV6-1 with TRBJ2-3, with 8 bases identical to TRBD2. The junction had 5 bases not matched to a gene; V was cut back by 3 bases and J by 0 bases. In germline, CDR1 is MNHNS, CDR2 SASEGT. This CDR3 comprises 16 residues. CDR3 in amino acids: CASSDLSGASTDTQYF. The CDR3 nucleotides are TGTGCCAGCAGTGACCTTAGCGGGGCTAGCACAGATACGCAGTATTTT.

In this sample, this clone turned up a few times. This sample includes further DNA sequences coding for the same CDR3. This chain joins TRBV14 and TRBJ2-1; possible D gene TRBD2, 5 bases. The CDR3 runs 13 residues. The germline gives CDR1 SGHDN, CDR2 FVKESK. Trimming removed 1 base at V and 7 bases at J, with 8 bases between. CDR3: CASSQVGGNEQFF. Written as DNA, the CDR3 is TGTGCCAGCAGCCAAGTTGGCGGGAATGAGCAGTTCTTC.

V usage is TRBV5-4 and J usage is TRBJ2-3, with D possibly being TRBD1 (5 bases). The CDR3 is 15 residues long. Germline V CDR1 and CDR2: SGHNT, YYREEE (reference sequence). Trimming left V 6 bases short and J 0 bases short, with 14 bases between. Written as DNA, the CDR3 is TGTGCCAGCACCATTCAGGGTATTAGCACAGATACGCAGTATTTT. It codes for CASTIQGISTDTQYF.

This sequence joins TRBV30 and TRBJ1-5; D is perhaps TRBD1 (6 bases). Trimming left V 2 bases short and J 5 bases short, with 10 bases between. The CDR3 length is 13 residues. Germline loops: CDR1 GTSNPN, CDR2 SVGIG (reference sequence). The CDR3 spells CAWSRGGDQPQHF. In DNA, the CDR3 is TGTGCCTGGAGTCGAGGGGGGGATCAGCCCCAGCATTTT.

The rearrangement links TRBV7-2 to TRBJ2-4, with 12 bases fitting TRBD2. Per the germline V gene, CDR1 is SGHTA and CDR2 is FQGNSA. Trimming removed 2 bases from V and 13 bases from J; junction bases left unmatched: 9. The CDR3 has 15 residues. CDR3 in amino acids: CASSLRPSSGRGQYF. The CDR3 DNA follows: TGTGCCAGCAGCTTACGACCCTCTAGCGGGAGGGGGCAGTACTTC.

The chain combines TRBV6-5 with TRBJ2-1; TRBD1 might be the D (5 bases). V was shortened by 8 bases and J by 6 bases, with 8 bases between the two germline ends. The CDR3 is made up of 11 amino acids. Germline loops: CDR1 MNHEY, CDR2 SVGAGI. The DNA for the CDR3 is TGTGCCAGCCATAGGGGCAATGAGCAGTTCTTC. Its translation is CASHRGNEQFF.

As to this clone: This specimen includes other DNA sequences encoding the same CDR3. The rearrangement joins TRBV20-1 to TRBJ2-5; D remains unclear. The germline gives CDR1 DFQATT, CDR2 SNEGSKA (reference sequence). CDR3 size: 11 residues. Trimming shortened V by 6 bases and J by 5 bases, and 10 bases separated the two germline ends. CDR3 bases: TGCAGTGCCCCGAGAGGCGAGACCCAGTACTTC. Its translation: CSAPRGETQYF.

The chain is built from TRBV5-8 and TRBJ2-2; D uncertain. CDR3 length: 15 residues. Deletions cut 2 bases from V and 5 bases from J, with 13 bases between. The germline CDR1 and CDR2 sequences are SGHTS and YDEGEE. CDR3 bases: TGTGCCAGCAGCTTCATACCCCGGTTGACCGGGGAGCTGTTTTTT. Translated, it gives CASSFIPRLTGELFF. The variable domain in full, completed from reference TRBV5-8 and TRBJ2-2, reads EAGVTQSPTHLIKTRGQQATLRCSPISGHTSVYWYQQALGLGLQFLLWYDEGEERNRGNFPPRFSGRQFPNYSSELNVNALELEDSALYLCASSFIPRLTGELFFGEGSRLTVL.

This clone was seen more than once but under ten times. V is TRBV29-1 and J is TRBJ1-5, with D tentatively TRBD1 (6 bases). This CDR3 region has 12 residues. The germline V and J ends were trimmed by 7 bases and 7 bases, with 14 bases remaining between them. Germline V gene lookup returns CDR1 SQVTM and CDR2 ANQGSEA. The CDR3 reads CSALTGTQPQHF. For the CDR3, the DNA is TGCAGCGCCCTTACCGGGACACAGCCCCAGCATTTT.

The sample holds a few counts of this clone. The chain employs TRBV18 and TRBJ1-1; 7 bases are shared with TRBD1. Trimming cost V 6 bases and J 3 bases; bases outside gene matches: 10. The CDR3 has 15 residues. CDR1 KGHSH and CDR2 LQKENI come from the germline V gene. CDR3 in DNA: TGTGCCAGCTCCCCCCGTAACGGACAGGACACTGAAGCTTTCTTT. This encodes CASSPRNGQDTEAFF.

The J gene is TRBJ2-2, the V gene TRBV5-1; D may be TRBD1 (6 bases). Per the germline V gene, CDR1 is SGHRS and CDR2 is YFSETQ. The length of the CDR3 is 16 residues. Trimming removed 6 bases from V and 4 bases from J, with 19 bases in between. The DNA of the CDR3 is TGCGCCAGCAACCTCGAACCTAACAGGGTCACCGGGGAGCTGTTTTTT. Residues: CASNLEPNRVTGELFF.

The table lists this clone with a few counts. The chain has TRBV6-5 and TRBJ2-3, with 10 positions matching TRBD2. The CDR3 loop spans 15 amino acids. Germline CDR1 is MNHEY and CDR2 is SVGAGI. V dropped 6 bases and J dropped 1; count of bases not matched to a gene: 4. The CDR3 loop reads CASRQGLAGTDTQYF. The CDR3 DNA is TGTGCCAGCAGACAAGGACTAGCGGGCACAGATACGCAGTATTTT.

The chain recombines TRBV4-2 with TRBJ2-7; D is ambiguous. Germline CDR1 LGHNA, CDR2 YNFKEQ. V lost 2 bases to trimming and J lost 6 bases, with 14 bases between them. The CDR3 runs to 14 residues. This CDR3 is CASSQSESAVEQYF. In DNA, the CDR3 is TGTGCCAGCAGCCAATCGGAATCGGCGGTCGAGCAGTACTTC.

The chain has TRBV28 and TRBJ2-7; 9 bases agree with TRBD1. Trimming cost V 6 bases and J 0 bases; bases outside gene matches: 6. The CDR3 spans 15 residues. Germline V gives CDR1 MDHEN, CDR2 SYDVKM. CDR3: CASRHRTGVSYEQYF. Written as DNA, the CDR3 is TGTGCCAGCAGACATCGGACAGGGGTCTCCTACGAGCAGTACTTC.

This clone was seen a few times. The chain employs TRBV28 and TRBJ1-5, with 9 bases fitting TRBD1. There are 15 residues in the CDR3. CDR1 is MDHEN, CDR2 SYDVKM, per germline. V was pared by 6 bases and J by 5 bases, with 8 bases of the junction left unmatched. CDR3 DNA: TGTGCCAGCAGGGAAGGACAGGGGAAGTATCAGCCCCAGCATTTT. Translated: CASREGQGKYQPQHF.